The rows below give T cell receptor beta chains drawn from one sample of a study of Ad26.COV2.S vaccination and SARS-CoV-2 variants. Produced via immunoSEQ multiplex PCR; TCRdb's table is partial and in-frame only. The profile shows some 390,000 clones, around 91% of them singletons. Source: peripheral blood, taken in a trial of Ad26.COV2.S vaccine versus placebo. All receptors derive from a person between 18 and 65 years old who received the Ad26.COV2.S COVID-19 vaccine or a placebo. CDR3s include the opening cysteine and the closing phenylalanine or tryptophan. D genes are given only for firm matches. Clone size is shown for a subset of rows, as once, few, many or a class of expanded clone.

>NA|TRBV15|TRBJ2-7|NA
CATSNVGLLDEQYF
TGTGCCACCAGCAACGTGGGCCTTTTAGACGAGCAGTACTTC
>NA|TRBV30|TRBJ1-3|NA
CAWSWAQGVNTIYF
TGTGCCTGGAGTTGGGCCCAGGGCGTGAACACCATATATTTT
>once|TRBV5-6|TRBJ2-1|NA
CASSFSSPPYNEQFF
TGTGCCAGCAGCTTTAGTAGTCCCCCCTACAATGAGCAGTTCTTC
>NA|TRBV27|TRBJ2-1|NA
CASSRGSYNEQFF
TGTGCCAGCAGCCGAGGCTCCTACAATGAGCAGTTCTTC
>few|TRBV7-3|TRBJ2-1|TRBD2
CASSLGLADEQFF
TGTGCCAGCAGCTTAGGACTAGCCGATGAGCAGTTCTTC
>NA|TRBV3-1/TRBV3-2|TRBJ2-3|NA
CASSQVARDTQYF
TGTGCCAGCAGCCAAGTTGCGAGAGATACGCAGTATTTT
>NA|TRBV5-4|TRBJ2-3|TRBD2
CASARTSGSTDTQYF
TGTGCCAGCGCCCGGACTAGCGGGAGCACAGATACGCAGTATTTT
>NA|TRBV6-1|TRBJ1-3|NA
CASSEGPGSTIYF
TGTGCCAGCAGTGAAGGGCCTGGAAGCACCATATATTTT
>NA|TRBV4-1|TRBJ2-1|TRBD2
CASSPGGLGEVQFF
TGCGCCAGCAGCCCGGGGGGGTTGGGGGAGGTGCAGTTCTTC
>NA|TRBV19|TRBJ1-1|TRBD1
CASSMSTGRNTEAFF
TGTGCCAGTAGTATGTCGACAGGGAGGAACACTGAAGCTTTCTTT
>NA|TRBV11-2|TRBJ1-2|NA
CASSLDIRAYGYTF
TGTGCCAGCAGCTTAGATATCCGGGCCTATGGCTACACCTTC
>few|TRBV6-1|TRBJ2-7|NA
CASSDSRVGRTYF
TGTGCCAGCAGTGATTCCAGGGTCGGGAGAACGTACTTC
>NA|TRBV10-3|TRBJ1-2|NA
CAISESGRSYGYTF
TGTGCCATCAGTGAGTCGGGCCGGAGCTATGGCTACACCTTC
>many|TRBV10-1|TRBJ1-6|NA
CASSEGRENSPLHF
TGCGCCAGCAGTGAAGGCCGTGAGAATTCACCCCTCCACTTT
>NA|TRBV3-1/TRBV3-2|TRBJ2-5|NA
CASSSRGRREETQYF
TGTGCCAGCAGCTCACGGGGGAGGAGAGAAGAGACCCAGTACTTC
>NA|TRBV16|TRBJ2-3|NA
CASSLSGVTDTQYF
TGTGCCAGCAGCCTTAGTGGAGTAACAGATACGCAGTATTTT
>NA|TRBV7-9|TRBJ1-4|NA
CASSSYRDPNEKLFF
TGTGCCAGCAGCTCTTACAGGGACCCTAATGAAAAACTGTTTTTT
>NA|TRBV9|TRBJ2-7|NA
CASSAGDSYEQYF
TGTGCCAGCAGCGCAGGGGACTCCTACGAGCAGTACTTC
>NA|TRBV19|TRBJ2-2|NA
CASSAAGYTGELFF
TGTGCCAGTAGTGCGGCAGGTTACACCGGGGAGCTGTTTTTT
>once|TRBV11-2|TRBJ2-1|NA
CASSRPLRDEQFF
TGTGCCAGCTCCCGGCCGTTACGGGATGAGCAGTTCTTC
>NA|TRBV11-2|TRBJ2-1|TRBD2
CASSSLAGGPSEQFF
TGTGCCAGCAGCTCTCTAGCGGGAGGGCCCTCTGAGCAGTTCTTC
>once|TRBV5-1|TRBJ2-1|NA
CASSLTGSSYNEQFF
TGCGCCAGCAGCTTGACAGGGAGCTCCTACAATGAGCAGTTCTTC
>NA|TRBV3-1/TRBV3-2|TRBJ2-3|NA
CASSQQVSTDTQYF
TGTGCCAGCAGCCAACAAGTCAGCACAGATACGCAGTATTTT
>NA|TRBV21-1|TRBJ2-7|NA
CASLGGLAGGEQYF
TGTGCCAGCCTCGGGGGACTAGCGGGAGGCGAGCAGTACTTC
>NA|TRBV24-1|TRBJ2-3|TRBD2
CATSDLTSGGTDTQYF
TGTGCCACCAGTGACTTGACTAGCGGGGGCACAGATACGCAGTATTTT
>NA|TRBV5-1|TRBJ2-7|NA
CASSADSPLYEQYF
TGCGCCAGCAGCGCGGATTCCCCCCTCTACGAGCAGTACTTC
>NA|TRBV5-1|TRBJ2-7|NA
CASSAEYEQYF
TGCGCCAGCAGCGCTGAGTACGAGCAGTACTTC
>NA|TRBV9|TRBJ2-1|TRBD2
CASGGRANEQFF
TGTGCCAGCGGCGGGAGGGCCAATGAGCAGTTCTTC
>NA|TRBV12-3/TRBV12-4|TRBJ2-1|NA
CASSVRDTRFF
TGTGCCAGCAGTGTCAGGGATACCCGGTTCTTC
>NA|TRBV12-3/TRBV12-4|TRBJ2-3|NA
CASSAIWDTQYF
TGTGCCAGCAGCGCAATATGGGATACGCAGTATTTT
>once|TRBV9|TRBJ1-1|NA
CASTPPARNTEAFF
TGTGCCAGCACACCTCCGGCGAGGAACACTGAAGCTTTCTTT
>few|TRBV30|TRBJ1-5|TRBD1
CAWTGGSYQPQHF
TGTGCCTGGACAGGGGGAAGTTATCAGCCCCAGCATTTT
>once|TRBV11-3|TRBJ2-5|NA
CASSLAETQYF
TGTGCCAGCAGCTTGGCGGAGACCCAGTACTTC
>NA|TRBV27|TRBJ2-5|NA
CATRGGQETQYF
TGTGCCACCAGGGGGGGTCAAGAGACCCAGTACTTC
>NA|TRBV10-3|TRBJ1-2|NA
CAIRADNQGPTVQGYTF
TGTGCCATCAGGGCTGACAATCAGGGGCCAACTGTACAGGGCTACACCTTC
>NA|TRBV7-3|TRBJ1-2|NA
CASSLYSGRNYGYTF
TGTGCCAGCAGCTTATATTCAGGGAGGAACTATGGCTACACCTTC
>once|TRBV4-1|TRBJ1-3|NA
CASSLSSWGSRSGNTIYF
TGCGCCAGCAGCCTTTCATCCTGGGGCAGTCGCTCTGGAAACACCATATATTTT
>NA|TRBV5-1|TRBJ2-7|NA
CASSLRGDEQYF
TGCGCCAGCAGCTTGCGGGGCGACGAGCAGTACTTC
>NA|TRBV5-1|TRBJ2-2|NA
CASSLLGLDTGELFF
TGCGCCAGCAGCTTACTGGGACTTGACACCGGGGAGCTGTTTTTT
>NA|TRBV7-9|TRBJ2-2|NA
CASKLQGPQVGELFF
TGTGCCAGCAAATTACAGGGCCCGCAAGTTGGGGAGCTGTTTTTT
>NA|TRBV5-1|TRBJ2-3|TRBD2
CASSLAVSSGNTDTQYF
TGCGCCAGCAGCTTGGCCGTCTCTAGCGGGAACACAGATACGCAGTATTTT
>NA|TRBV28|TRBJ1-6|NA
CASKGLGSVSLHF
TGTGCCAGCAAAGGTCTGGGTTCGGTATCCCTCCACTTT
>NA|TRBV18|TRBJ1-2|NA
CASSGVSYGYTF
TGTGCCAGCTCAGGGGTCTCATATGGCTACACCTTC
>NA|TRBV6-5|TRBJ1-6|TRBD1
CASSFGTGLTPLHF
TGTGCCAGCAGTTTCGGGACAGGGCTTACACCCCTCCACTTT
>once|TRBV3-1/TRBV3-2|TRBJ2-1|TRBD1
CASSVRQGPMFF
TGTGCCAGCAGCGTACGACAGGGTCCGATGTTCTTC
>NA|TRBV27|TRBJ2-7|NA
CASSPLKEQYF
TGTGCCAGCAGCCCCCTCAAGGAGCAGTACTTC
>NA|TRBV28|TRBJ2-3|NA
CASSLGTDTQYF
TGTGCCAGCAGTTTGGGCACAGATACGCAGTATTTT
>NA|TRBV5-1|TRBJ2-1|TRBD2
CASSSGLAGYNEQFF
TGCGCCAGCAGCTCGGGACTAGCGGGATACAATGAGCAGTTCTTC
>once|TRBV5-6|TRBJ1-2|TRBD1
CASRGQGRALGYTF
TGTGCCAGCAGGGGACAGGGGAGGGCTCTTGGCTACACCTTC